In this sample, the clone carrying this T cell receptor (beta chain) turned up a few times. The sample comes from a study of human T cells and chemical hapten exposure. TCRdb re-called the RACE reads with MiXCR, one entry per CDR3 protein. The sample shows 95,000 to 150,000 distinct CDR3 sequences, approximately 13% of them seen only once. This CDR3 spans 16 amino acids. Per the germline V gene, CDR1 is SGDLS and CDR2 is YYNGEE. Trimming pared 4 bases from V and 6 bases from J, leaving 19 bases between. Documented time point: pre-sensitization, week 0. Treatment of the sample: therapeutic diphenylcyclopropenone sensitization with weekly scalp DPC.

The clonotype comes from a young woman with alopecia areata. Some clones in this sample may be carry-over from other donors' samples. The rearrangement uses TRBV9 and TRBJ1-4; the D gene is possibly TRBD1 (5 bases). Sequenced material: whole blood, taken in connection with sensitization to the hapten diphenylcyclopropenone (DPC). For the CDR3, the DNA is TGTGCCAGCAGCACAGCCGGGACCTGGTCTGATGAAAAACTGTTTTTT. This sequence encodes CASSTAGTWSDEKLFF. Full variable domain (outside the CDR3, taken from reference TRBV9 and TRBJ1-4): DSGVTQTPKHLITATGQRVTLRCSPRSGDLSVYWYQQSLDQGLQFLIQYYNGEERAKGNILERFSAQQFPDLHSELNLSSLELGDSALYFCASSTAGTWSDEKLFFGSGTQLSVL.